This T cell receptor beta chain was recorded in a study of molecular identifiers for immune sequencing clone quantification. TCRdb reprocessed the PCR reads with MiXCR, giving one entry per CDR3 protein. Of under 650,000 distinct CDR3 sequences detected, approximately 20% appear once; the ten largest clones hold about 0.9%. This clonotype was detected many times. The CDR3 has 14 amino acids. V was shortened by 2 bases and J by 3 bases, with 11 bases between the two germline ends. Germline lookup yields CDR1 MNHEY and CDR2 SVGAGI. Source material: naive CD8+ T cells from blood, with Jurkat cell RNA spiked in. Subset denoted: FACS-sorted CD8+CD4-CCR7+CD45RA+ naive T cells. This chain connects TRBV6-5 to TRBJ2-7, with a possible D match to TRBD1 (6 bases). The clonotype was recovered from a human donor in good health. Some libraries in this study had Jurkat cell RNA spiked in. The CDR3 DNA reads as TGTGCCAGCAGTTACGCCACAGGGTTCTACGAGCAGTACTTC. Translation: CASSYATGFYEQYF.